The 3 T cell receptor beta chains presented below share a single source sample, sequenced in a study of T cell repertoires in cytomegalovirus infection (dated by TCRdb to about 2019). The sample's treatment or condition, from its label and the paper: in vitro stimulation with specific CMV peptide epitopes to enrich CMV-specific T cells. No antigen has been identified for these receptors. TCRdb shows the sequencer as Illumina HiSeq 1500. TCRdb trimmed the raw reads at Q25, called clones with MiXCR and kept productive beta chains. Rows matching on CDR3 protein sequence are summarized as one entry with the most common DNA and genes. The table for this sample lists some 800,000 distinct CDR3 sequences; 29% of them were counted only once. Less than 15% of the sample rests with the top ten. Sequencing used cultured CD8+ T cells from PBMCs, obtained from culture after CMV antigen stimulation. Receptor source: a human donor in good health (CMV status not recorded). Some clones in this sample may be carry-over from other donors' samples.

For the CDR3, the DNA is TGTGCCAGCAGCTTCGGGGGGGCCAATAATGAGCAGTTCTTC. Its translation is CASSFGGANNEQFF. The chain recombines TRBV5-5 with TRBJ2-1; 8 bases are a match to TRBD2. The CDR3 loop spans 14 amino acids. Germline trimming cut 2 bases from V and 7 bases from J; bases unmatched to any gene: 5. The germline V gene encodes CDR1 SGHKS and CDR2 YYEKEE (reference sequence).

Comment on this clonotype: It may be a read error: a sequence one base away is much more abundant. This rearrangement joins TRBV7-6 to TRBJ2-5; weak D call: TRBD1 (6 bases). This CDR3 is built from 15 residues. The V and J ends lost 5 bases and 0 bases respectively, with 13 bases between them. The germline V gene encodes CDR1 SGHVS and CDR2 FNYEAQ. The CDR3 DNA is TGTGCCAGCAGCAAGGACAGAGCGTACCAAGAGACCCAGTACTTC. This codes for CASSKDRAYQETQYF.

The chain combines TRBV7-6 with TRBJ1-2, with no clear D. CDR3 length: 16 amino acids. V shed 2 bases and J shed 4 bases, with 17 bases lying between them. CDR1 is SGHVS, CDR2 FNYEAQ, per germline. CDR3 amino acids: CASSLLDTAPIYGYTF. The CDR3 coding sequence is TGTGCCAGCAGCTTACTTGATACGGCACCCATCTATGGCTACACCTTC. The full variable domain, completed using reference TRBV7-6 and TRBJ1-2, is GAGVSQSPRYKVTKRGQDVALRCDPISGHVSLYWYRQALGQGPEFLTYFNYEAQQDKSGLPNDRFSAERPEGSISTLTIQRTEQRDSAMYRCASSLLDTAPIYGYTFGSGTRLTVV.